This T cell receptor beta chain was sequenced in a study of T cells in Graves' hyperthyroidism and ophthalmopathy. Study-level information: Peripheral blood was secured at the point of initial diagnosis, before any treatment.

Germline CDR1 reads DFQATT; CDR2 reads SNEGSKA (reference sequence). This CDR3 contains 13 residues. Trimming left V 2 bases short and J 0 bases short, with 7 bases between. Regarding the study as a whole: In the analysis, a 13 V-J model separated ophthalmopathy from stable hyperthyroidism. Most thyroid-expanded clonotypes above 0.001 were also found in blood.

The source of the PBMCs was less than 12 ml of fresh peripheral blood. This clonotype was found many times. Its antigen remains unknown. Researchers amplified the TCR beta CDR3 regions from RNA transcripts. The study used the HTBI primer set for a first-round RT-PCR of the TCR CDR3. TCRdb called the multiplex PCR reads again in MiXCR, with one record for every CDR3 protein. The sample has over 120,000 distinct CDR3 sequences; approximately 20% are singletons. This clonotype was sampled from a woman between 45 and 65 years old with Graves' hyperthyroidism that later progressed to Graves' ophthalmopathy. V is TRBV20-1 and J is TRBJ1-1, with D uncertain. The sequenced sample consisted of blood. The chain's CDR3 is CSARHALNTEAFF. In DNA, the CDR3 is TGCAGTGCTAGACACGCCCTGAACACTGAAGCTTTCTTT.